The clone carrying this TCR beta chain came up a few times. The antigen remains undetermined. The data stem from a study of T cell repertoires in cytomegalovirus infection. Study details: Based on public TCR beta signatures, there were indications of CMV infection and of a matching HLA type. Study-level points and caveats: HLA-C-restricted CMV-specific TCR beta clonotypes were dominant in the ex vivo response.

Germline V lookup: CDR1 MRHNA, CDR2 SNTAGT. The V end was cut by 2 bases, the J end by 0 bases, with 4 bases between. This CDR3 comprises 13 residues. Via MiXCR, TCRdb re-called the reads, giving one row per CDR3 protein. The data hold approximately 200,000 distinct CDR3 sequences, with approximately 30% observed a single time. The rearrangement uses TRBV6-4 and TRBJ1-1; unclear D gene. The specimen was PBMCs. This clonotype originated in a human donor in good health (CMV status not recorded). Some clones in this sample may be carry-over from other donors' samples. The CDR3 sequence: CASSDQLNTEAFF. For the CDR3, the DNA is TGTGCCAGCAGTGACCAACTGAACACTGAAGCTTTCTTT.